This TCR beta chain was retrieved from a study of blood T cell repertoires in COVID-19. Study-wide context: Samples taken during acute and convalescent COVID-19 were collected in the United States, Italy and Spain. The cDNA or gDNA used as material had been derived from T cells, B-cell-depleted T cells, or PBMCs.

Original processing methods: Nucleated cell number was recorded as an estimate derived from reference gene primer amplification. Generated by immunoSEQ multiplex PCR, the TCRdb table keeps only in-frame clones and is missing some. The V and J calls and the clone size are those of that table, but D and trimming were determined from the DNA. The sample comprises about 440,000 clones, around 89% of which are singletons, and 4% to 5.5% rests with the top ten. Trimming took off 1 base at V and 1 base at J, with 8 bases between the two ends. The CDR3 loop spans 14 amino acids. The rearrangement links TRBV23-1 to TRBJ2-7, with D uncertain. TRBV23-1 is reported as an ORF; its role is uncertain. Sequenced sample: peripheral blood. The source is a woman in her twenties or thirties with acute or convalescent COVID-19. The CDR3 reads CASSQFMSSYEQYF. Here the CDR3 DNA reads TGCGCCAGCAGTCAATTTATGAGTTCCTACGAGCAGTACTTC.